A selection of T cell receptor beta chains follows, all from one sample in a study of T cells in Graves' hyperthyroidism and ophthalmopathy. TCRdb re-analysed the multiplex PCR reads in MiXCR, keeping a single row per CDR3 protein. Seen here are around 600,000 distinct CDR3 sequences, roughly 15% observed once, and the top ten hold around 13%. Sequenced input: blood. Receptors were obtained from a woman aged 45-59 years with Graves' ophthalmopathy. The CDR3 runs from the conserved cysteine through the conserved F or W. A D gene is named only where the DNA matches it firmly. Clone size, where shown, is once, few, many, or a class for clones that have expanded.

j_call: TRBJ1-1
clone_size: NA
d_call: NA
v_call: TRBV4-2
cdr3_length: 15
cdr3_nt: TGTGCCAGCAGCCAACAGGGGTTTGGGAACACTGAAGCTTTCTTT
cdr3_aa: CASSQQGFGNTEAFF

j_call: TRBJ2-2
clone_size: few
d_call: TRBD1
v_call: TRBV18
cdr3_length: 15
cdr3_nt: TGTGCCAGCTCACGCCGGACAGGCGCCACCGGGGAGCTGTTTTTT
cdr3_aa: CASSRRTGATGELFF

j_call: TRBJ1-2
clone_size: NA
d_call: NA
v_call: TRBV5-5
cdr3_length: 13
cdr3_nt: TGTGCCAGCAGCTTGGTCGGCTACTATGGCTACACCTTC
cdr3_aa: CASSLVGYYGYTF

j_call: TRBJ1-1
clone_size: many
d_call: NA
v_call: TRBV30
cdr3_length: 13
cdr3_nt: TGTGCCTGGAAGGTGGGCATGAACACTGAAGCTTTCTTT
cdr3_aa: CAWKVGMNTEAFF

j_call: TRBJ2-3
clone_size: many
d_call: TRBD2
v_call: TRBV7-9
cdr3_length: 19
cdr3_nt: TGTGCCAGCAGCCCACCGGGACTAGCGGGAGTAGAACGAGTTGATACGCAGTATTTT
cdr3_aa: CASSPPGLAGVERVDTQYF

j_call: TRBJ2-2
clone_size: NA
d_call: TRBD1
v_call: TRBV5-1
cdr3_length: 19
cdr3_nt: TGCGCCAGCAGCTTGGCCTTCAGGACAGGGACCCCGAACACCGGGGAGCTGTTTTTT
cdr3_aa: CASSLAFRTGTPNTGELFF

j_call: TRBJ2-7
clone_size: many
d_call: NA
v_call: TRBV27
cdr3_length: 14
cdr3_nt: TGTGCCAGCAGTTCCCCCCGAAGCATGGGCGAGCAGTACTTC
cdr3_aa: CASSSPRSMGEQYF

j_call: TRBJ1-1
clone_size: many
d_call: NA
v_call: TRBV30
cdr3_length: 13
cdr3_nt: TGTGCCTGGAGGGCCCGGTCTGACACTGAAGCTTTCTTT
cdr3_aa: CAWRARSDTEAFF

j_call: TRBJ2-1
clone_size: many
d_call: TRBD2
v_call: TRBV30
cdr3_length: 16
cdr3_nt: TGTGCCTGGAGTGGGGGAAGGAGCGGGAGTCACAATGAGCAGTTCTTC
cdr3_aa: CAWSGGRSGSHNEQFF

j_call: TRBJ1-1
clone_size: few
d_call: NA
v_call: TRBV19
cdr3_length: 13
cdr3_nt: TGTGCCAGTAGTTCCAAGGGGGGCACTGAAGCTTTCTTT
cdr3_aa: CASSSKGGTEAFF

j_call: TRBJ2-7
clone_size: NA
d_call: NA
v_call: TRBV11-3
cdr3_length: 15
cdr3_nt: TGTGCCAGCAGTAGTCGAGAGGGCCTCTCCTACGAGCAGTACTTC
cdr3_aa: CASSSREGLSYEQYF

j_call: TRBJ2-7
clone_size: NA
d_call: TRBD2
v_call: TRBV7-2
cdr3_length: 17
cdr3_nt: TGTGCCAGCAGCTTAGACGGGACTAGCGGGAGAAAATACGAGCAGTACTTC
cdr3_aa: CASSLDGTSGRKYEQYF

j_call: TRBJ2-2
clone_size: many
d_call: NA
v_call: TRBV18
cdr3_length: 16
cdr3_nt: TGTGCCAGCTCACCCACCAGGCTAGGGAACACCGGGGAGCTGTTTTTT
cdr3_aa: CASSPTRLGNTGELFF

j_call: TRBJ2-7
clone_size: few
d_call: TRBD2
v_call: TRBV10-3
cdr3_length: 14
cdr3_nt: TGTGCCATCAGACGGACTAGCGGAGACTACGAGCAGTACTTC
cdr3_aa: CAIRRTSGDYEQYF

j_call: TRBJ1-2
clone_size: many
d_call: NA
v_call: TRBV12-3/TRBV12-4
cdr3_length: 13
cdr3_nt: TGTGCCAGCAGTTTTTTTGTCGGCTATGGCTACACCTTC
cdr3_aa: CASSFFVGYGYTF

j_call: TRBJ2-2
clone_size: NA
d_call: NA
v_call: TRBV7-9
cdr3_length: 15
cdr3_nt: TGTGCCAGCAGCTTATTGTGGACGAACACCGGGGAGCTGTTTTTT
cdr3_aa: CASSLLWTNTGELFF

j_call: TRBJ1-5
clone_size: NA
d_call: NA
v_call: TRBV11-1
cdr3_length: 16
cdr3_nt: TGTGCCAGCAGCCAAGAAGCAGGACGTGAAAATCAGCCCCAGCATTTT
cdr3_aa: CASSQEAGRENQPQHF

j_call: TRBJ2-3
clone_size: NA
d_call: NA
v_call: TRBV6-4
cdr3_length: 13
cdr3_nt: TGTGCCAGCAGTGACGGGGACACAGATACGCAGTATTTT
cdr3_aa: CASSDGDTDTQYF

j_call: TRBJ2-2
clone_size: NA
d_call: NA
v_call: TRBV10-3
cdr3_length: 16
cdr3_nt: TGTGCCATCAGTGACACGAAGGGCAGGAACACCGGGGAGCTGTTTTTT
cdr3_aa: CAISDTKGRNTGELFF

j_call: TRBJ2-1
clone_size: few
d_call: TRBD1
v_call: TRBV7-3
cdr3_length: 16
cdr3_nt: TGTGCCAGCAGCTTAAGAGGACAGGTAGGAAACAATGAGCAGTTCTTC
cdr3_aa: CASSLRGQVGNNEQFF

j_call: TRBJ2-7
clone_size: many
d_call: NA
v_call: TRBV6-2/TRBV6-3
cdr3_length: 11
cdr3_nt: TGTGCCAGCTCCAGGGTGAATGAGCAGTACTTC
cdr3_aa: CASSRVNEQYF

j_call: TRBJ1-1
clone_size: many
d_call: NA
v_call: TRBV6-2/TRBV6-3
cdr3_length: 14
cdr3_nt: TGTGCCAGCAGTCTAAGACTAATGAACACTGAAGCTTTCTTT
cdr3_aa: CASSLRLMNTEAFF

j_call: TRBJ2-7
clone_size: many
d_call: TRBD1
v_call: TRBV5-1
cdr3_length: 13
cdr3_nt: TGCGCCAGCAGCTTTGGACAGGGGGGCGAGCAGTACTTC
cdr3_aa: CASSFGQGGEQYF

j_call: TRBJ2-1
clone_size: many
d_call: NA
v_call: TRBV11-3
cdr3_length: 13
cdr3_nt: TGTGCCAGCAGCTTCGCAGACTGGTATGAGCAGTTCTTC
cdr3_aa: CASSFADWYEQFF

j_call: TRBJ1-2
clone_size: NA
d_call: NA
v_call: TRBV6-1
cdr3_length: 11
cdr3_nt: TGTGCCAGCAGCTTCCCGGGACGTGGCACCTTC
cdr3_aa: CASSFPGRGTF

j_call: TRBJ2-5
clone_size: few
d_call: NA
v_call: TRBV6-1
cdr3_length: 13
cdr3_nt: TGTGCCACCACCCCCCCGGGGCAAGAGACCCAGTACTTC
cdr3_aa: CATTPPGQETQYF

j_call: TRBJ1-2
clone_size: many
d_call: NA
v_call: TRBV12-3/TRBV12-4
cdr3_length: 13
cdr3_nt: TGTGCCAGCAGTCTGCCCTCCGGGTCTGGCTACACCTTC
cdr3_aa: CASSLPSGSGYTF

j_call: TRBJ1-1
clone_size: many
d_call: TRBD1
v_call: TRBV19
cdr3_length: 14
cdr3_nt: TGTGCCAGTACCCTGACAGGGATGAACACTGAAGCTTTCTTT
cdr3_aa: CASTLTGMNTEAFF

j_call: TRBJ2-1
clone_size: many
d_call: NA
v_call: TRBV9
cdr3_length: 13
cdr3_nt: TGTGCCAGCAGCGACCGGGACGACAATGAGCAGTTCTTC
cdr3_aa: CASSDRDDNEQFF

j_call: TRBJ2-7
clone_size: many
d_call: NA
v_call: TRBV7-2
cdr3_length: 15
cdr3_nt: TGTGCCAGCAGCTTGGGTGGAGTAATGTCAGGACAGCAGTACTTC
cdr3_aa: CASSLGGVMSGQQYF

j_call: TRBJ2-5
clone_size: NA
d_call: TRBD1
v_call: TRBV6-5
cdr3_length: 14
cdr3_nt: TGTGCCAGCAGTTACCGACAGGGCCGAGAGACCCAGTACTTC
cdr3_aa: CASSYRQGRETQYF